What follows describes a single T cell receptor beta chain. This CDR3 has 16 amino acids. The ends lost 3 bases at V and 6 bases at J; junction bases unmatched: 9. CDR1 LNHDA and CDR2 SQIVND come from the germline V gene (reference sequence). Sequencing used immunoSEQ multiplex PCR; TCRdb keeps in-frame clones, though not all of them. Here the sample spans 180,000 or so clones, approximately 85% being singletons. This sample was included in a study of blood T cell repertoires in COVID-19. This TCR came from a woman of 80 years or more with acute or convalescent COVID-19. Sequenced: peripheral blood. The chain couples TRBV19 to TRBJ1-5; 9 bases agree with TRBD1. The CDR3 DNA sequence: TGTGCCAGTAGTATCGGTCCGACAGGGGGTTCTCAGCCCCAGCATTTT. This sequence encodes CASSIGPTGGSQPQHF.